This T cell receptor (beta chain) was sequenced for a study of regulatory T cells in long-lasting Graves disease. Through Arm-PCR of CDR3 regions and iRepertoire HTBI primers, TCR beta libraries were built. TCRdb reprocessed the multiplex PCR reads with MiXCR, giving one entry per CDR3 protein. The sample records about 350,000 distinct CDR3 sequences, roughly 17% being singletons. Many counts were recorded for this clonotype. Stated time point: newly diagnosed GD, antithyroid drugs for less than 3 months. There was RNA extracted from PBMCs, and the TCR library was made from it. Germline lookup yields CDR1 SNHLY and CDR2 FYNNEI. This CDR3 has 16 amino acids. Trimming left V 7 bases short and J 0 bases short, with 17 bases between. These same records also appear under a second study, on T cells in Graves' hyperthyroidism and ophthalmopathy.

The V and J genes are TRBV2 and TRBJ2-3; TRBD2 is a possible D gene (5 bases). The receptor was derived from a man in his forties with Graves disease. Source: peripheral blood mononuclear cells (PBMCs), taken at new diagnosis, from a patient treated with antithyroid drugs. Written as DNA, the CDR3 is TGTGCCAGCACTACCGCCACAGCGGCTAGCACAGATACGCAGTATTTT. As protein: CASTTATAASTDTQYF.